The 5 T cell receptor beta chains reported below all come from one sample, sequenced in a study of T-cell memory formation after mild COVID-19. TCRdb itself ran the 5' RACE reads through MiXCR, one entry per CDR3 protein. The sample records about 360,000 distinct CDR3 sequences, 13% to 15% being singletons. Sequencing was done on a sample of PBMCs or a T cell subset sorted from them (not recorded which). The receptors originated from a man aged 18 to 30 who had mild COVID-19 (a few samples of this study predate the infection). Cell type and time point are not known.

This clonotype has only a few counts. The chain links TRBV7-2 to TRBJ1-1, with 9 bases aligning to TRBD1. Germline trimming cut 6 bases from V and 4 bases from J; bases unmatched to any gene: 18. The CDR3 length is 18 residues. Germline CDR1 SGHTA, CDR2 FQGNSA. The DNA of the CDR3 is TGTGCCAGCAGGCGCACAGGGGGCCCTTGGGGGGGTGGCACTGAAGCTTTCTTT. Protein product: CASRRTGGPWGGGTEAFF.

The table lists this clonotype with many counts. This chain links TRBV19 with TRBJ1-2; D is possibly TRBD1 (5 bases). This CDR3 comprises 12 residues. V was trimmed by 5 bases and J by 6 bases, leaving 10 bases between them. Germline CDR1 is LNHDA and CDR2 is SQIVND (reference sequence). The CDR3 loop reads CASSLGPNGYTF. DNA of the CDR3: TGTGCCAGTAGTCTGGGACCGAATGGCTACACCTTC.

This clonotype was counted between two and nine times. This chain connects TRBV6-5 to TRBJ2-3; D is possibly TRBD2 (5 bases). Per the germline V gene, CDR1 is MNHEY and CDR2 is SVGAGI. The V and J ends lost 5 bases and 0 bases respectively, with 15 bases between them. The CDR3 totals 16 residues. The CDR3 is CASSKGVDFSTDTQYF. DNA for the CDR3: TGTGCCAGCAGTAAGGGAGTGGACTTCAGCACAGATACGCAGTATTTT.

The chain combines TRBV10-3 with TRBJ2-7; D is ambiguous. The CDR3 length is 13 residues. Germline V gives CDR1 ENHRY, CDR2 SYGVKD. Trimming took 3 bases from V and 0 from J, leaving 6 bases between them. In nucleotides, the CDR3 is TGTGCCATCAGTGAAGGCAGCTCCTACGAGCAGTACTTC. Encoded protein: CAISEGSSYEQYF.

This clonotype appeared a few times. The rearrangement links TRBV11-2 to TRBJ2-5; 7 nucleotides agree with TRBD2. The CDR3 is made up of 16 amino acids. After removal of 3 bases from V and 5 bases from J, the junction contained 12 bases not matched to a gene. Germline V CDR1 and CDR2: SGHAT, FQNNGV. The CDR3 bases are TGTGCCAGCAGCTTTGACCTCGGGGAGGGCGTTGAGACCCAGTACTTC. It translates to CASSFDLGEGVETQYF.